The clone carrying this T cell receptor (beta chain) was recorded a few times. Its specificity is not known. This entry belongs to a study of T-cell reconstitution after alpha-beta-depleted transplantation in children. Unique molecular identifiers tagged the TCRbeta library. TCRdb reprocessed the PCR reads via MiXCR and lists one record per CDR3 protein. Among almost 600,000 distinct CDR3 sequences listed, 27% were seen once. Study-wide results and limits: T-cell counts and diversity at one year following transplant were attributed mainly to newly produced T cells. For some patients, TCRbeta diversity was high at day 60 because of recipient T cells and thymic progenitors that survived. The origin of alpha-beta T cells about two months after transplant was reportedly several hundred expanded graft clones.

Trimming pared 4 bases from V and 1 base from J, leaving 8 bases between. The CDR3 extends over 13 amino acids. CDR1 is SGHRS, CDR2 YFSETQ, per germline. This clonotype was sampled from a boy under two years old with Wiskott-Aldrich syndrome, due to receive a stem cell transplant. This chain connects TRBV5-1 to TRBJ1-1, with unresolved D. Sequencing was performed on PBMCs, taken before TCRalphabeta/CD19-depleted stem cell transplant. The CDR3 sequence is CASSPTQNTEAFF. CDR3 DNA: TGCGCCAGCAGCCCTACACAGAACACTGAAGCTTTCTTT.